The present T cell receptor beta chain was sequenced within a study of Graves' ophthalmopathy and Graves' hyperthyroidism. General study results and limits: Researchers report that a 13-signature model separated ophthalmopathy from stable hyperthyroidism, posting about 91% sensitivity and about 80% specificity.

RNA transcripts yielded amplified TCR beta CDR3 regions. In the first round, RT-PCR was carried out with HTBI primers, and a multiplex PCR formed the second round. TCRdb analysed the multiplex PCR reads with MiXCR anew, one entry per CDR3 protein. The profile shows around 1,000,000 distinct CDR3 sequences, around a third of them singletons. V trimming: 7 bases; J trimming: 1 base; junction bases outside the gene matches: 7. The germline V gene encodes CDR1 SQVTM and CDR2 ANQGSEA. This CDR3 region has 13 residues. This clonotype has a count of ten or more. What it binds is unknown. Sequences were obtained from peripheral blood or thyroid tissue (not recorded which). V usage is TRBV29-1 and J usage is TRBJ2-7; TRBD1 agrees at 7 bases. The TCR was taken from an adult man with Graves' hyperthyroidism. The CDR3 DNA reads TGCAGCGCGCGAGACAGGGAATCCTACGAGCAGTACTTC. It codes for CSARDRESYEQYF.